The 24 T cell receptor beta chains below were found in one sample sequenced in a study of blood T cells in healthy people across ages. With a J-beta primer mix and a sample-barcoded 5' primer, a second PCR ran about 7 to 12 cycles. One entry per CDR3 protein results from TCRdb running MiXCR on the 5' RACE reads. The sample records about 640,000 distinct CDR3 sequences, 58% being singletons. Sequencing was carried out using blood. The origin of the receptors is a man in his fifties or sixties in good health.

This clonotype showed up just a few times. The gene calls are TRBV27 and TRBJ2-6, with TRBD1 identical over 7 bases. Trimming took 1 base from V and 0 from J; bases not matched to a gene: 6. Per the germline V gene, CDR1 is MNHEY and CDR2 is SMNVEV (reference sequence). This CDR3 is built from 18 residues. Here the CDR3 reads CASSLYAGGSSGANVLTF. CDR3 DNA sequence: TGTGCCAGCAGTTTATATGCAGGGGGAAGCTCTGGGGCCAACGTCCTGACTTTC.

This chain joins TRBV20-1 and TRBJ1-5; the match to TRBD1 covers 8 bases. Looked up from germline, CDR1 is DFQATT and CDR2 is SNEGSKA (reference sequence). This CDR3 spans 15 amino acids. Trimming cost V 5 bases and J 1 base; bases outside gene matches: 7. CDR3 in amino acids: CSAYLGTGSNQPQHF. CDR3 in DNA: TGCAGTGCTTACCTCGGGACAGGCAGCAATCAGCCCCAGCATTTT.

This chain joins TRBV27 and TRBJ2-3; D remains ambiguous. The CDR3 covers 13 residues. V dropped 7 bases and J dropped 6 bases, with 14 bases sitting between them. Germline V gene lookup returns CDR1 MNHEY and CDR2 SMNVEV (reference sequence). This CDR3 reads CASTEHGIDTQYF. The CDR3 coding sequence is TGTGCCAGCACCGAACACGGTATCGATACGCAGTATTTT.

The chain has TRBV5-4 and TRBJ2-1; 10 nucleotides align to TRBD2. J gave up 4 bases and V 3 bases, and 4 bases lay outside the gene matches. Germline lookup yields CDR1 SGHNT and CDR2 YYREEE (reference sequence). This CDR3 has 15 amino acids. The CDR3 DNA follows: TGTGCCAGCAGCTGGAGCGGGGGGGCATACAATGAGCAGTTCTTC. Its protein product is CASSWSGGAYNEQFF.

A few counts support this clonotype. The rearrangement links TRBV4-1 to TRBJ1-5; 9 bases align to TRBD1. The CDR3 consists of 14 residues. Germline loops: CDR1 MGHRA, CDR2 YSYEKL. V trimming: 4 bases; J trimming: 6 bases; junction bases outside the gene matches: 4. The CDR3 DNA is TGCGCCAGCAGCCCACAGGGGGCGTCTCAGCCCCAGCATTTT. This sequence encodes CASSPQGASQPQHF.

Only a few counts were recorded for this clonotype. V and J are TRBV4-2 and TRBJ2-7, with no clear D. Between the trimmed V and J ends, which lost 1 base and 2 bases, there was a span of 12 bases. From germline, CDR1 is LGHNA and CDR2 YNFKEQ. The CDR3 is 15 residues long. The CDR3, as DNA: TGTGCCAGCAGCCAAGGCACCCCCGCGACCTACGAGCAGTACTTC. Protein product: CASSQGTPATYEQYF.

This clonotype was picked up a small number of times. This sequence joins TRBV3-1 and TRBJ2-5; 8 nucleotides match TRBD2. The end of the DNA aligns better with TRBJ2-7, so the J call may be wrong. CDR1 LGHDT and CDR2 YNNKEL come from the germline V gene (reference sequence). The CDR3 covers 18 residues. The DNA for the CDR3 is TGTGCCAGCAGCCAGGTAGCCTCCGGGACTAGGCGTTCCCACGAGCAGTACTTC. Translating gives CASSQVASGTRRSHEQYF.

This clonotype has more than one count but fewer than ten. The rearrangement uses TRBV28 and TRBJ2-7; tentatively, D is TRBD1 (6 bases). The CDR3 is made up of 13 amino acids. Germline-derived CDR1 and CDR2 are MDHEN and SYDVKM. V was pared by 4 bases and J by 4 bases, with 11 bases between. CDR3 loop: CASSSHQGYEQYF. Here the CDR3 DNA reads TGTGCCAGCAGTTCCCATCAGGGGTACGAGCAGTACTTC.

The CDR3 DNA reads TGTGCCAGCAGTTTGCAGGGCGGGGGGACTAATGAAAAACTGTTTTTT. Translation gives CASSLQGGGTNEKLFF. The chain couples TRBV28 to TRBJ1-4; tentatively, D is TRBD1 (5 bases). Germline V CDR1 and CDR2: MDHEN, SYDVKM. This CDR3 has 16 amino acids. The ends were cut back, 3 bases at V and 2 bases at J, with 13 bases in the middle.

The J gene is TRBJ1-2, the V gene TRBV12-3 or TRBV12-4; TRBD1 matches 8 bases. Trimming took 8 bases from V and 1 from J; bases not matched to a gene: 3. This CDR3 has 13 amino acids. In DNA form, the CDR3 reads TGTGCCAGCGGACAGGGCATTAACTATGGCTACACCTTC. Amino acids: CASGQGINYGYTF.

The chain joins TRBV20-1 to TRBJ2-1; tentatively, D is TRBD1 or TRBD2 (6 bases each). Germline V gene data show CDR1 as DFQATT and CDR2 as SNEGSKA (reference sequence). Trimming removed 1 base at V and 12 bases at J, with 10 bases between. The CDR3 spans 11 residues. CDR3: CSARGGGTQFF. Written as DNA, the CDR3 is TGCAGTGCTAGAGGAGGGGGGACGCAGTTCTTC.

The chain uses TRBV27 and TRBJ2-1; the D is unclear. CDR1 is MNHEY and CDR2 is SMNVEV in the germline V gene (reference sequence). Between the trimmed V and J ends, which lost 4 bases and 11 bases, there was a span of 6 bases. The CDR3 loop spans 10 amino acids. CDR3 in DNA: TGTGCCAGCAGTTGCCCTAAGCAGTTCTTC. Its translation is CASSCPKQFF.

This clonotype occurred a few times. The chain couples TRBV20-1 to TRBJ2-7, with TRBD2 identical over 13 bases. Germline assignment: CDR1 DFQATT and CDR2 SNEGSKA (reference sequence). This CDR3 comprises 12 residues. The ends lost 3 bases at V and 10 bases at J; junction bases unmatched: 3. The CDR3 sequence: CSARGLAGQQYF. The CDR3 DNA reads TGCAGTGCTAGGGGACTAGCGGGACAACAGTACTTC.

This clonotype was observed many times. The chain recombines TRBV7-2 with TRBJ2-7, with 7 nucleotides matching TRBD2. This CDR3 is 15 amino acids long. The germline gives CDR1 SGHTA, CDR2 FQGNSA. The J segment lost 6 bases and the V segment lost 2 bases, leaving 10 bases of the junction unmatched. The CDR3 spells CASSLSGVHQGEQYF. The DNA for the CDR3 is TGTGCCAGCAGCTTAAGCGGGGTACATCAGGGCGAGCAGTACTTC.

The J gene is TRBJ2-5, the V gene TRBV2, with unresolved D. Germline V gives CDR1 SNHLY, CDR2 FYNNEI. Trimming stripped 6 bases from V and 9 bases from J, with 23 bases between. The CDR3 runs 15 residues. The CDR3 nucleotides read TGTGCCAGCAGCTTCATCGAGCAGGCCCTCACGGCCCAGTACTTC. This translates into CASSFIEQALTAQYF.

This chain uses TRBV5-6 with TRBJ2-2; a weak D match, TRBD1 (6 bases). V gave up 3 bases and J gave up 4 bases, with 13 bases separating them. The CDR3 runs 15 residues. Germline V gene sequence: CDR1 SGHDT, CDR2 YYEEEE. The CDR3 DNA reads TGTGCCAGCAGCTGGGGAAACAGGGTCACCGGGGAGCTGTTTTTT. It codes for CASSWGNRVTGELFF.

V usage is TRBV20-1 and J usage is TRBJ2-1; unclear D gene. Trimming pared 1 base from V and 4 bases from J, leaving 14 bases between. Germline CDR1 reads DFQATT; CDR2 reads SNEGSKA (reference sequence). The CDR3 has 15 residues. The CDR3 loop is CSARVDGSRYNEQFF. Written as DNA, the CDR3 is TGCAGTGCTAGAGTTGACGGTTCGAGGTACAATGAGCAGTTCTTC.

This clonotype occurred a few times. The chain joins TRBV7-9 to TRBJ1-5, with D uncertain. Trimming cost V 5 bases and J 3 bases, with 14 bases left between them. There are 15 residues in the CDR3. CDR1 and CDR2 (germline): SEHNR, FQNEAQ (reference sequence). CDR3 DNA sequence: TGTGCCAGCAGCCCGAAGGGAGGTAACAATCAGCCCCAGCATTTT. Its translation: CASSPKGGNNQPQHF.

The table lists this clonotype with a few counts. The chain uses TRBV12-3 or TRBV12-4 and TRBJ2-3; TRBD2 is a possible D gene (7 bases). This CDR3 region has 15 residues. Trimming left V 6 bases short and J 2 bases short, with 15 bases between. The CDR3 reads CASSGGGAFTDTQYF. The CDR3 DNA follows: TGTGCCAGCAGCGGTGGGGGGGCCTTCACAGATACGCAGTATTTT.

The chain carries TRBV5-1 and TRBJ2-5, with D possibly matching TRBD1 (6 bases). CDR1 SGHRS and CDR2 YFSETQ come from the germline V gene. V lost 4 bases and J lost 4, with 14 bases in between. This CDR3 is built from 14 residues. The CDR3 DNA is TGCGCCAGCAGCCTGGGACACTCCGTAGAGACCCAGTACTTC. Protein sequence: CASSLGHSVETQYF.

V gene TRBV5-1 combines with J gene TRBJ1-4; D may be TRBD1 (6 bases). Trimming took 4 bases from V and 3 from J, leaving 13 bases between them. Germline CDR1 reads SGHRS; CDR2 reads YFSETQ. The CDR3 spans 15 residues. The CDR3 DNA follows: TGCGCCAGCAGCGAGATGGGGGCTTCTAATGAAAAACTGTTTTTT. Residues: CASSEMGASNEKLFF.

This rearrangement joins TRBV4-3 to TRBJ2-2, with TRBD1 matching over 11 bases. There are 20 residues in the CDR3. V lost 0 bases, J lost 6 bases, and 15 bases stayed unmatched. Germline CDR1 is LGHNA and CDR2 is YSLEER. CDR3 region: CASSQDLLDRGRATPGELFF. CDR3 DNA sequence: TGCGCCAGCAGCCAAGATCTGTTGGACAGGGGGCGGGCGACACCCGGGGAGCTGTTTTTT.

This chain joins TRBV28 and TRBJ1-3, with TRBD1 as a possible D gene (6 bases). The CDR3 is 15 residues long. The V end was cut by 5 bases, the J end by 3 bases, with 14 bases between. Germline lookup yields CDR1 MDHEN and CDR2 SYDVKM. CDR3 in amino acids: CASSPPTGLGNTIYF. In DNA form, the CDR3 reads TGTGCCAGCAGTCCCCCCACAGGGCTTGGAAACACCATATATTTT.

The chain has TRBV12-3 or TRBV12-4 and TRBJ1-1, with D unclear. V lost 1 base and J lost 2, with 8 bases in between. This CDR3 is built from 14 residues. Written as DNA, the CDR3 is TGTGCCAGCAGTTTAGATAGCACCAACACTGAAGCTTTCTTT. It codes for CASSLDSTNTEAFF.